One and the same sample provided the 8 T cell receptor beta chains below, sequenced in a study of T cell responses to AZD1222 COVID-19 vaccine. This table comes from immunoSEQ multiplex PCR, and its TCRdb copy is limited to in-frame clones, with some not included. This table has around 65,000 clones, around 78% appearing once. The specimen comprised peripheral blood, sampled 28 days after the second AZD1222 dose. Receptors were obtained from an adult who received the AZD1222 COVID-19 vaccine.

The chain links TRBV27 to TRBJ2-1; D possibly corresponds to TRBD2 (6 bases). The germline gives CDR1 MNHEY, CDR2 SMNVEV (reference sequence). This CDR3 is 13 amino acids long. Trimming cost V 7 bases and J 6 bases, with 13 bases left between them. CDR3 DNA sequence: TGTGCCAGCAAGGAGGGCATGGGCAATGAGCAGTTCTTC. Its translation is CASKEGMGNEQFF.

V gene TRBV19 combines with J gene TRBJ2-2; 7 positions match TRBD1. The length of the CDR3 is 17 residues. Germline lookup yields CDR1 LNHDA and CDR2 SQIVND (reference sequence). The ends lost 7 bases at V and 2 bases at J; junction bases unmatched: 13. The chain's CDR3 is CASTRSPDRTNTGELFF. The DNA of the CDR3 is TGTGCCAGTACCCGTTCCCCGGACAGGACAAACACCGGGGAGCTGTTTTTT.

The CDR3 nucleotides read TGTGCCAGCAGCCCTAGGGGGGGGGTTGCAACTAATGAAAAACTGTTTTTT. Its protein is CASSPRGGVATNEKLFF. The V call is TRBV9, the J call TRBJ1-4, with D perhaps TRBD1 (6 bases). V shed 4 bases and J shed 0 bases, with 16 bases lying between them. The CDR3 sequence is 17 residues long. Per germline, CDR1 SGDLS and CDR2 YYNGEE.

CDR3 residues: CSVTGDALNEQFF. The DNA of the CDR3 is TGCAGCGTGACAGGTGACGCCCTCAATGAGCAGTTCTTC. This chain links TRBV29-1 with TRBJ2-1, with D possibly matching TRBD1 (6 bases). This CDR3 is 13 amino acids long. V was clipped by 6 bases and J by 6 bases, with 15 bases between them. CDR1 and CDR2 from the germline V gene are SQVTM and ANQGSEA.

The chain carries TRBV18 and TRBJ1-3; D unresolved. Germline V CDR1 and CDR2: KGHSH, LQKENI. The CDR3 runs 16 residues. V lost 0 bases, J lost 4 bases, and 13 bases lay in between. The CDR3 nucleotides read TGTGCCAGCTCACCACCTGGGAGTCAGCAAGGAAACACCATATATTTT. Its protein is CASSPPGSQQGNTIYF.

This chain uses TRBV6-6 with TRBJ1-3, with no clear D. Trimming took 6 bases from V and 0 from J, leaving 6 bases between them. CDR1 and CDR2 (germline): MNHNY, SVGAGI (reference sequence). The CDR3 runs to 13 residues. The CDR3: CASSQSSGNTIYF. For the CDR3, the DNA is TGTGCCAGCAGCCAGAGCTCTGGAAACACCATATATTTT.

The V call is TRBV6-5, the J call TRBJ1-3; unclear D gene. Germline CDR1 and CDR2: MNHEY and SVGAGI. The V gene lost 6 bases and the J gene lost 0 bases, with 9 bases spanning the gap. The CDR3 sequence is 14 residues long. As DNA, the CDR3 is TGTGCCAGCAGCTTTTCGGGCTCTGGAAACACCATATATTTT. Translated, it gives CASSFSGSGNTIYF.

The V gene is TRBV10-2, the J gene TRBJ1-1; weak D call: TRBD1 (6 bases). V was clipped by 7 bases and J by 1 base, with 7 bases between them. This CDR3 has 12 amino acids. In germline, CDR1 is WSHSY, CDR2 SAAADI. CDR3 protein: CASKTGNTEAFF. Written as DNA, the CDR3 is TGCGCCAGCAAGACAGGGAACACTGAAGCTTTCTTT.